Described below is a single T cell receptor (beta chain) sequence and its context. What it binds is unknown. The data were obtained in a study of cytomegalovirus exposure and HLA in healthy donors. Study findings and constraints: Later genetic work tied a missense DCLRE1C variant to beta-chain V and J trimming. Being indistinguishable, some V segments were excluded, TRBV6-2 and TRBV6-3 among them.

The PCR contained 60 Vbeta and 13 Jbeta primers. Only in-frame clones appear in the TCRdb table, and some are missing; sequencing was by immunoSEQ multiplex PCR. The data show fewer than 150,000 clones, 75% to 80% seen once. Unmatched junction bases numbered 9, after V lost 2 bases and J lost 9 bases. Looked up from germline, CDR1 is MNHNS and CDR2 is SASEGT. The CDR3 extends over 14 amino acids. The source is a man between 18 and 35 years old in good health and CMV-seronegative. The specimen was PBMCs. This rearrangement joins TRBV6-1 to TRBJ1-2; 7 bases are shared with TRBD1. The CDR3 here is CASSEYSGGESYTF. CDR3 DNA sequence: TGTGCCAGCAGTGAATATTCAGGGGGTGAGAGCTACACCTTC.